In this sample, the clone carrying this T cell receptor beta chain turned up once. Germline V gene sequence: CDR1 SNHLY, CDR2 FYNNEI. There are 14 residues in the CDR3. The trim removed 3 bases at V and 1 base at J, leaving 1 base unmatched. Clones were sequenced by immunoSEQ multiplex PCR, and TCRdb holds only the in-frame ones, with some missing. The data contain tens of thousands of clones, just over 90% of them seen just once; the ten biggest clones take up around 3.1%. The data were obtained in a study of T cells after posttransplantation cyclophosphamide. This clonotype was obtained from a woman in her thirties in good health and a related stem cell transplant donor. The J gene is TRBJ2-7, the V gene TRBV2, with 9 nucleotides matching TRBD1. What was sequenced was PBMCs. DNA of the CDR3: TGTGCCAGCAGTGAGGACAGGGGTTCCTACGAGCAGTACTTC. Translation gives CASSEDRGSYEQYF.